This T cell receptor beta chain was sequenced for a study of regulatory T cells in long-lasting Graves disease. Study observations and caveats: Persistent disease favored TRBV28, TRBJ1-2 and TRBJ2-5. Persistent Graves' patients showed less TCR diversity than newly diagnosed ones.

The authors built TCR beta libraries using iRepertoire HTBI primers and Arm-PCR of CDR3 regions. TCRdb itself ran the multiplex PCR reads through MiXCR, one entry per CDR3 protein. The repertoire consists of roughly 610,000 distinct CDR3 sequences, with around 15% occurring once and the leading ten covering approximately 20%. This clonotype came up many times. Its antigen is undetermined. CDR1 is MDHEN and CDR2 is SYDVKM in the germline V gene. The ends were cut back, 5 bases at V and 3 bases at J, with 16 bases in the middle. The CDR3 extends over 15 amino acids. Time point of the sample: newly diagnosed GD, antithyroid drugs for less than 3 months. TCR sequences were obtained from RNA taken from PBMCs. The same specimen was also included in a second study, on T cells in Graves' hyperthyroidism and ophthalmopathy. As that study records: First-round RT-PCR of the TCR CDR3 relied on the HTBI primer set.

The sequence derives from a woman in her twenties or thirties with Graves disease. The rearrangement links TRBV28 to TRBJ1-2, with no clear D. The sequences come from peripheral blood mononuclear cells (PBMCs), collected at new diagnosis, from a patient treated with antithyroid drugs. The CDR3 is CASSPLEDSDYGYTF. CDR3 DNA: TGTGCCAGCAGTCCCCTGGAGGACTCAGACTATGGCTACACCTTC.